This T cell receptor beta chain is drawn from a study of memory CD4+ T cells and cytomegalovirus serostatus (dated by TCRdb to about 2019). For the study in its entirety: The roughly 35 healthy Belgian adults in the cohort included 9 who were CMV seropositive and around 25 who were CMV seronegative. To replicate a published TCR-based CMV serostatus classifier, the researchers sequenced the CD4+ memory TCRbeta repertoires of a Belgian cohort whose cytomegalovirus serostatus was known. Results the study describes overall, beyond this receptor: For predicting CMV serostatus, the median bootstrapped AUC was about 0.95 using the original framework and 0.9 to 0.92 using a US-trained random forest. Among the 164 previously reported CMV-associated TCRbeta sequences, some 67 showed up in the CD4+ memory repertoires, with each one found in between one and five individuals. Only CD4+CD45RO+ memory cells were sequenced, unlike the original study, which covered naive and memory CD4+ and CD8+ populations. The results were read as suggesting that the CMV-associated TCR signature is, for the most part, present in the CD4+ memory repertoire. On the Belgian cohort, the classifier based on the original framework reached a median bootstrapped AUC of 0.95, with a 95% CI of 0.76-1.00.

A FACSAria II was used to sort memory CD4+ T cells, defined as single viable CD3+CD4+CD8-CD45RO+ cells. CMV serostatus was determined using a Roche Elecsys assay that detects serum IgG against CMV pp150, pp28, p38 and p52. After the samples were thawed, total CD4+ T cells were enriched through positive selection using CD4 magnetic microbeads. The samples came from a separate study whose specific focus was interrogating the CD4+ T cell memory repertoire. Peripheral blood mononuclear cells were isolated and cryopreserved following standard operating procedures; serum was stored at -80 °C. Staining used CD3-PerCP (BW264/56), CD4-APC (RPA-T4), CD45RO-PE (UCHT1) and CD8-Pacific Orange (3B5) antibodies, with Sytox blue excluding non-viable cells. Note on this clone: No antigen is known for it. The input lacks base qualities; no much larger clone sits a single base away.

The Quick-DNA Microprep Kit was used to extract genomic DNA from the sorted cells. TCRbeta DNA was amplified with the immunoSEQ hsTCRbeta kit following the manufacturer's protocol. An Illumina MiSeq instrument was used to sequence the TCRbeta libraries. Per the source publication's procedure: Following removal of out-of-frame sequences, 2 million to 2.5 million distinct TCRbeta sequences were retained, with an average of around 70,000 per individual. Each individual was scored by the count of over 150 previously reported CMV-associated TCRbeta sequences and the total productive distinct TCRbeta count. A beta-binomial model was reimplemented in Python, and random forests from scikit-learn, run with default parameters, were trained on data from the US cohort. Classifier performance on the Belgian cohort was summarized as median AUC with percentile confidence intervals over 10,000 bootstrap iterations. The immuneACCESS repertoire file appears here via TCRdb, limited to in-frame rearrangements. These files lack a portion of the clones; in checked studies, under half of the deficit traces to unresolved V genes, and the cause of the others is not known. V, J and clone size reflect that table, while D and trimming were determined from the DNA. The sample yields some 50,000 clones; around three quarters were counted once. 1.5% to 2% of the sample is held by the ten biggest clonotypes.

The sequence was obtained from an adult in good health and CMV-seronegative. The sequencing sample was made of memory CD4+ T cells from blood.

At the DNA level, the sequence is TGTGCCAGTAGTAAACAGGGGCCGGGGAACACTGAAGCTTTCTTT. Its protein reads: CASSKQGPGNTEAFF. This receptor chain uses TRBV19 and TRBJ1-1; TRBD1 aligns with 7 central bases. The CDR3 covers 15 residues, taking in both the cysteine and the phenylalanine. The retained sequence is limited to the CDR3, 45 bases, with the frame set at the first base. CDR1 and CDR2, per the germline V gene (reference sequence), are LNHDA and SQIVND. The germline V end is reduced by 4 bases and the J end by 1 base; junction bases left unmatched: 6. Where the CDR3 stops, the reference TRBV19 and TRBJ1-1 genes take over; the full variable domain is DGGITQSPKYLFRKEGQNVTLSCEQNLNHDAMYWYRQDPGQGLRLIYYSQIVNDFQKGDIAEGYSVSREKKESFPLTVTSAQKNPTAFYLCASSKQGPGNTEAFFGQGTRLTVV.